This record covers a single T cell receptor beta chain. Its target is not known. This entry belongs to a study of radiotherapy plus CTLA-4 blockade in lung cancer. Overall study results and limits: Blood TCR clones of tumor origin expanded after radiotherapy plus ipilimumab.

Generated by immunoSEQ multiplex PCR, the TCRdb table keeps only in-frame clones and is missing some. The sample records about 60,000 clones, over 65% being singletons. The CDR3 spans 14 residues. The germline V and J ends were trimmed by 5 bases and 4 bases, with 13 bases remaining between them. Germline V lookup: CDR1 MNHEY, CDR2 SMNVEV (reference sequence). The sequence was collected from a human donor with non-small cell lung cancer who had a partial response to radiotherapy plus ipilimumab. This chain uses TRBV27 with TRBJ2-3, with D unresolved. The source was peripheral blood, collected from a patient treated with radiotherapy plus ipilimumab. The CDR3 spells CASSKTGTPDTQYF. In DNA, the CDR3 is TGTGCCAGCAGTAAAACGGGTACGCCAGATACGCAGTATTTT.